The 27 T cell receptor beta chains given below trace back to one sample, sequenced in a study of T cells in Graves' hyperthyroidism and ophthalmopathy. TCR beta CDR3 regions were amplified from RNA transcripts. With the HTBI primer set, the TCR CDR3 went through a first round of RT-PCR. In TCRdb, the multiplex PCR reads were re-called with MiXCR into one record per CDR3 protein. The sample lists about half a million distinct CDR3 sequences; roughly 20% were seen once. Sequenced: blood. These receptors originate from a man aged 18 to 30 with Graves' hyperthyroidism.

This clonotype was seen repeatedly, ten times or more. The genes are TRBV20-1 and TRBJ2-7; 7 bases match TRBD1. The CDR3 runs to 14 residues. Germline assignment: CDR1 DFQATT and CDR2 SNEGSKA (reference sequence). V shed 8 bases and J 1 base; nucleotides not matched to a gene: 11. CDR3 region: CSTETGDPSYEQYF. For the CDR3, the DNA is TGCAGTACCGAAACAGGGGACCCATCCTACGAGCAGTACTTC.

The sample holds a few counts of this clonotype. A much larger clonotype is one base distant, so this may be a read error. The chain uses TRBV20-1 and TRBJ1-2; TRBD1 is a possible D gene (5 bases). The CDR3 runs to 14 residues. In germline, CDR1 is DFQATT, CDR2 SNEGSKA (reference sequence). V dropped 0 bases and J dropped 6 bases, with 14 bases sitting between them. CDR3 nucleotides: TGCAGTGCTAGAGATGTCCCGGGGGACCATGGCTACACCTTC. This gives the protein CSARDVPGDHGYTF.

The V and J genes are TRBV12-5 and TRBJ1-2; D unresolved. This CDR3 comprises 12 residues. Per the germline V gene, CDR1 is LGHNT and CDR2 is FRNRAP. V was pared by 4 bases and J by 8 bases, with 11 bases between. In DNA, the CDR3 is TGTGCTAGTGGTTCCCCGACTGAAGGCTACACCTTC. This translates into CASGSPTEGYTF.

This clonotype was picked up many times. This chain's CDR3 is CASSQGPREGYGYTF. The CDR3 region has the DNA TGCGCCAGCAGCCAAGGGCCCAGGGAGGGGTATGGCTACACCTTC. The chain combines TRBV4-1 with TRBJ1-2; D possibly corresponds to TRBD1 (5 bases). V lost 1 base, J lost 5 bases, and 14 bases lay in between. Germline V gives CDR1 MGHRA, CDR2 YSYEKL. This CDR3 is 15 amino acids long.

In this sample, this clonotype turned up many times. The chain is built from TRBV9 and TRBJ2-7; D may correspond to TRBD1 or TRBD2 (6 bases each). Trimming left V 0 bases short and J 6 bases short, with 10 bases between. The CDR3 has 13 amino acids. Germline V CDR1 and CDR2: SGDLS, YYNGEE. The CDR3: CASSVEQGGEQYF. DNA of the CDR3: TGTGCCAGCAGCGTAGAACAGGGAGGCGAGCAGTACTTC.

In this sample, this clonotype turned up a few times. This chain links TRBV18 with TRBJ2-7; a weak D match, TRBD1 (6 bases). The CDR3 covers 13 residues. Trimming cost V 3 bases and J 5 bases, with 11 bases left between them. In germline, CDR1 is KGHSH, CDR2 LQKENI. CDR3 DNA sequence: TGTGCCAGCTCACCCCGGCAGGGGAACGAGCAGTACTTC. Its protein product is CASSPRQGNEQYF.

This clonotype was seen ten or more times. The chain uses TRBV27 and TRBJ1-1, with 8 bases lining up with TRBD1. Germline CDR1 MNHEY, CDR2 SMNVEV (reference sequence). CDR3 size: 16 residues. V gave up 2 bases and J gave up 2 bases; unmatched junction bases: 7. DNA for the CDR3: TGTGCCAGCAGTTTAATCGGCAGGGGGCCCAACACTGAAGCTTTCTTT. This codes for CASSLIGRGPNTEAFF.

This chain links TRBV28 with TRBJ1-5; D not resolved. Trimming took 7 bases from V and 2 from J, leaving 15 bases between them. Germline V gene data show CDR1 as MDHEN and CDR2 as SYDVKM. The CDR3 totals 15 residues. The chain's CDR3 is CASTSRGLGNQPQHF. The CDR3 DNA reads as TGTGCCAGCACGTCGCGAGGGTTGGGCAATCAGCCCCAGCATTTT.

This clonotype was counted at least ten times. The CDR3 DNA follows: TGTGCCAGCAGCCAGGACAGGGGATCGTTCGAGCAGTACTTC. This gives the protein CASSQDRGSFEQYF. This chain links TRBV5-6 with TRBJ2-7, with 9 bases identical to TRBD1. This CDR3 has 14 residues. J lost 6 bases, V lost 4 bases, and 8 bases had no gene match. Germline V gene lookup returns CDR1 SGHDT and CDR2 YYEEEE.

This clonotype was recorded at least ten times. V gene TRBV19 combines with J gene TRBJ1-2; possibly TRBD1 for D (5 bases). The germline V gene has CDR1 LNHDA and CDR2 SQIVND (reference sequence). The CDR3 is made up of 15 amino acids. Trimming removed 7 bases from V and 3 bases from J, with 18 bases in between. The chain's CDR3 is CASTSGRSGDYGYTF. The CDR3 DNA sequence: TGTGCCAGTACCTCGGGACGATCGGGCGACTATGGCTACACCTTC.

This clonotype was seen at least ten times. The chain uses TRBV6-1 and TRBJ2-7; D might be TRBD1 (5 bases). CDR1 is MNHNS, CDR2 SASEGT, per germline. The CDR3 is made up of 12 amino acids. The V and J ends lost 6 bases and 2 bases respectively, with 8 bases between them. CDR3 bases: TGTGCCAGCAGCCCGGACACCTACGAGCAGTACTTC. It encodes CASSPDTYEQYF.

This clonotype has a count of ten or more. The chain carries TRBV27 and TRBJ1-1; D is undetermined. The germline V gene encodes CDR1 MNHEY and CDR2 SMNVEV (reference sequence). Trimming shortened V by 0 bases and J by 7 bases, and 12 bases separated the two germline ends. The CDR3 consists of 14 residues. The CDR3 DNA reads TGTGCCAGCAGTTTATCGACGCAGGTCGGTGAAGCTTTCTTT. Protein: CASSLSTQVGEAFF.

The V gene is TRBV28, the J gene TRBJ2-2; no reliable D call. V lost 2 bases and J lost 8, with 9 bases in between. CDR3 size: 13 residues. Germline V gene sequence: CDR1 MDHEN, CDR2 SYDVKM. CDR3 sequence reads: CASSLGMRGELFF. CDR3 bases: TGTGCCAGCAGTTTAGGCATGCGGGGGGAGCTGTTTTTT.

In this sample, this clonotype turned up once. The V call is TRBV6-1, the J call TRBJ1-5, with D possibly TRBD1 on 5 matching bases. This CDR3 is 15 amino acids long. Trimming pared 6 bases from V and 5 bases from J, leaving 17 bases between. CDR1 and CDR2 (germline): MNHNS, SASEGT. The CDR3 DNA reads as TGTGCCAGCAGACCAGGGTTCCCGGTCGATCAGCCCCAGCATTTT. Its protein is CASRPGFPVDQPQHF.

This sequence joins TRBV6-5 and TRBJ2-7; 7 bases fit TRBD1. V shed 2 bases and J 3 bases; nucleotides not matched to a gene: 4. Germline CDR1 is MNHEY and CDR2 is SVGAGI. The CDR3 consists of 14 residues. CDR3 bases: TGTGCCAGCAGTTACGACGGACAGGTCTACGAGCAGTACTTC. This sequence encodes CASSYDGQVYEQYF.

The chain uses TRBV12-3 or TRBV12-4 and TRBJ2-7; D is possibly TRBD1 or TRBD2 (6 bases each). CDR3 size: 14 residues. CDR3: CTISRGGRGYEQYF. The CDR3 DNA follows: TGTACCATCAGTCGAGGGGGGAGAGGCTACGAGCAGTACTTC.

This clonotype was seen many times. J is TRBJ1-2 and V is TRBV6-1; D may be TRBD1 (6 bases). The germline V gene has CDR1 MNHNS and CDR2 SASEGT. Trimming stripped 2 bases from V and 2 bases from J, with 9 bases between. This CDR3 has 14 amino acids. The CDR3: CASSEQGRNYGYTF. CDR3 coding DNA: TGTGCCAGCAGTGAACAGGGGCGAAACTATGGCTACACCTTC.

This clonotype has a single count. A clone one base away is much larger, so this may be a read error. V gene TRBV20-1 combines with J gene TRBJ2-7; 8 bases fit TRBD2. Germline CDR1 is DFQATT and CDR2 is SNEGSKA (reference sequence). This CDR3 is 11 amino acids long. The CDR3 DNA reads TGCGCGGGGGGACTAGTCTACGAGCAGTACTTC. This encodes CAGGLVYEQYF.

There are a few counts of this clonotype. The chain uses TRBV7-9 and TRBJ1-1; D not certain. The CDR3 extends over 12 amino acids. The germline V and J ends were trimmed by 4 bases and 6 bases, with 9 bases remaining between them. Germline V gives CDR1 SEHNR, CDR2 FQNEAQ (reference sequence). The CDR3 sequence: CASSSHAAEAFF. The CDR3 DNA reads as TGTGCCAGCAGCTCCCACGCGGCTGAAGCTTTCTTT.

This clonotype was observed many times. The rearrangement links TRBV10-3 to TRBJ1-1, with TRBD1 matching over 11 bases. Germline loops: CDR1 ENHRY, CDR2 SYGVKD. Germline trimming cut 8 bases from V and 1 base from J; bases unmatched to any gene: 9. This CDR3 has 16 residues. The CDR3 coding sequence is TGTGCCATCGGAAAGGGGGGACAGGGGGGGAACACTGAAGCTTTCTTT. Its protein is CAIGKGGQGGNTEAFF.

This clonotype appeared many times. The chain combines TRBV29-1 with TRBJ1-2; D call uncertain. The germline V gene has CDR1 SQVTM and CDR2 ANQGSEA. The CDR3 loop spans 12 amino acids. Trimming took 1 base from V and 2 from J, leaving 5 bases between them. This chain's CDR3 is CSVEGTNYGYTF. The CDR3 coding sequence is TGCAGCGTTGAAGGGACCAACTATGGCTACACCTTC.

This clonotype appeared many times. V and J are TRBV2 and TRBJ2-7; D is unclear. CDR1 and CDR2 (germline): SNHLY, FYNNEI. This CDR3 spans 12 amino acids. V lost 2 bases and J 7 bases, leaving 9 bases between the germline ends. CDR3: CASSESPREQYF. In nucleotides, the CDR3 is TGTGCCAGCAGTGAATCCCCTCGGGAGCAGTACTTC. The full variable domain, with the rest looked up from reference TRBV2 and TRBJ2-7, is EPEVTQTPSHQVTQMGQEVILRCVPISNHLYFYWYRQILGQKVEFLVSFYNNEISEKSEIFDDQFSVERPDGSNFTLKIRSTKLEDSAMYFCASSESPREQYFGPGTRLTVT.

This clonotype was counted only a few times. The CDR3 coding sequence is TGTGCCAGTCATAGGGGGGATCAGCCCCAGCATTTT. Protein sequence: CASHRGDQPQHF. This chain joins TRBV2 and TRBJ1-5; D is perhaps TRBD1 (6 bases). Per germline, CDR1 SNHLY and CDR2 FYNNEI. Trimming took off 9 bases at V and 5 bases at J, with 11 bases between the two ends. The CDR3 has 12 residues.

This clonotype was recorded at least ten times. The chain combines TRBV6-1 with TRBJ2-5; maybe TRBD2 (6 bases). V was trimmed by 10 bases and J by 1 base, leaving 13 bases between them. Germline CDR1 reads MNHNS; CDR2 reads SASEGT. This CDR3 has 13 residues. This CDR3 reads CATSGGAQETQYF. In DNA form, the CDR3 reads TGTGCCACCTCCGGCGGGGCCCAAGAGACCCAGTACTTC.

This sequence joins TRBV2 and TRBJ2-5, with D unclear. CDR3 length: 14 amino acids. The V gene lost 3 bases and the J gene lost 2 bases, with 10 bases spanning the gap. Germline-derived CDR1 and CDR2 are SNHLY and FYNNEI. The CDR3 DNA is TGTGCCAGCAGTGAGGGTATCGCTCAAGAGACCCAGTACTTC. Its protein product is CASSEGIAQETQYF.

The CDR3 sequence is CASRDRGLGNQPQHF. The CDR3 nucleotides are TGTGCCAGTAGGGACAGGGGGCTCGGCAATCAGCCCCAGCATTTT. V and J are TRBV19 and TRBJ1-5; 11 bases line up with TRBD1. Trimming at V came to 6 bases and at J to 2 bases, leaving 3 bases not matched to a gene. There are 15 residues in the CDR3. Germline CDR1 and CDR2: LNHDA and SQIVND (reference sequence).

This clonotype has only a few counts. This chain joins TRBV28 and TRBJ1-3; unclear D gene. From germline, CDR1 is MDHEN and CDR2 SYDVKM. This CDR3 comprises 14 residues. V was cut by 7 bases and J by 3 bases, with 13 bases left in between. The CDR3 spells CASTPTGFGNTIYF. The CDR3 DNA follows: TGTGCCAGCACCCCAACGGGGTTTGGAAACACCATATATTTT.